Listed here are 9 T cell receptor beta chains from one sample, sequenced in a study of radiotherapy plus CTLA-4 blockade in lung cancer. The table came from immunoSEQ multiplex PCR; TCRdb's copy has only in-frame clones and leaves some out. Of about 120,000 clones detected, 80% to 90% appear once; the ten largest clones hold 5.5% to 8.5%. The sequencing here drew on peripheral blood, taken from a patient treated with radiotherapy plus ipilimumab. The receptors here all came from a human donor with non-small cell lung cancer that progressed on radiotherapy plus ipilimumab.

This chain links TRBV6-5 with TRBJ1-2; 9 nucleotides line up with TRBD1. Trimming took 6 bases from V and 6 from J; bases not matched to a gene: 5. Germline V gene lookup returns CDR1 MNHEY and CDR2 SVGAGI. The CDR3 extends over 13 amino acids. CDR3 sequence: CASSRDRVNGYTF. In nucleotides, the CDR3 is TGTGCCAGCAGCCGGGACAGGGTGAATGGCTACACCTTC.

This chain links TRBV5-1 with TRBJ2-2, with 7 bases fitting TRBD2. J gave up 0 bases and V 4 bases, and 9 bases lay outside the gene matches. This CDR3 has 17 residues. Looked up from germline, CDR1 is SGHRS and CDR2 is YFSETQ. The CDR3: CASSPGLLAPNTGELFF. The CDR3 nucleotides read TGCGCCAGCAGCCCGGGACTACTCGCCCCGAACACCGGGGAGCTGTTTTTT.

The chain recombines TRBV11-3 with TRBJ2-3; D remains ambiguous. The germline CDR1 and CDR2 sequences are SGHNT and YENEEA. Trimming took off 0 bases at V and 5 bases at J, with 9 bases between the two ends. The CDR3 consists of 14 residues. The CDR3 DNA is TGTGCCAGCAGCTTAGATCTCCGAGGAGATACGCAGTATTTT. This gives the protein CASSLDLRGDTQYF.

The chain is built from TRBV6-1 and TRBJ1-2, with 9 bases that match TRBD1. CDR1 MNHNS and CDR2 SASEGT come from the germline V gene. J was trimmed by 4 bases and V by 7 bases; bases with no gene match: 7. The CDR3 runs to 14 residues. CDR3 sequence (DNA): TGTGCCAGCAACCAGGACAGGGGCATCTATGGCTACACCTTC. This gives the protein CASNQDRGIYGYTF.

In this sample, this clone turned up a few times. The V and J genes are TRBV5-1 and TRBJ2-5; the D gene is possibly TRBD1 (6 bases). Trimming cost V 0 bases and J 4 bases, with 13 bases left between them. The CDR3 runs 15 residues. Per germline, CDR1 SGHRS and CDR2 YFSETQ. CDR3 residues: CASSLALGQGETQYF. For the CDR3, the DNA is TGCGCCAGCAGCTTGGCCTTGGGACAAGGAGAGACCCAGTACTTC.

This chain joins TRBV6-6 and TRBJ2-7; 7 positions agree with TRBD2. The CDR3 has 15 residues. Trimming removed 6 bases from V and 5 bases from J; junction bases left unmatched: 13. From germline, CDR1 is MNHNY and CDR2 SVGAGI (reference sequence). The CDR3 protein is CASSARTAGRDEQYF. In DNA, the CDR3 is TGTGCCAGCAGCGCTAGGACGGCTGGGAGGGACGAGCAGTACTTC.

The DNA of the CDR3 is TGTGCCAGCAGCGCTCACTTGAGCTCCTACAATGAGCAGTTCTTC. Protein product: CASSAHLSSYNEQFF. V and J are TRBV9 and TRBJ2-1, with D uncertain. From germline, CDR1 is SGDLS and CDR2 YYNGEE. This CDR3 has 15 amino acids. V was pared by 3 bases and J by 0 bases, with 10 bases between.

V gene TRBV29-1 combines with J gene TRBJ2-5, with D maybe TRBD1 (5 bases). The V gene lost 0 bases and the J gene lost 4 bases, with 18 bases spanning the gap. CDR3 length equals 16 residues. Germline V lookup: CDR1 SQVTM, CDR2 ANQGSEA. DNA for the CDR3: TGCAGCGTTGAAGATCCCGGACACCGGGCGGCAGAGACCCAGTACTTC. Amino acids: CSVEDPGHRAAETQYF.

The gene calls are TRBV7-9 and TRBJ2-5; no definite D call. The CDR3 consists of 14 residues. V was clipped by 2 bases and J by 0 bases, with 7 bases between them. From germline, CDR1 is SEHNR and CDR2 FQNEAQ (reference sequence). CDR3 DNA: TGTGCCAGCAGCTTACGCTTGGACCAAGAGACCCAGTACTTC. It encodes CASSLRLDQETQYF.